This T cell receptor beta chain comes out of a study of cytomegalovirus exposure and HLA in healthy donors. This clone was observed a few times. PCR used 60 Vbeta primers and 13 Jbeta primers. Repertoires were generated with immunoSEQ multiplex PCR, while TCRdb's copy carries only in-frame clones and drops some. The sample yields 90,000 to 120,000 clones, roughly 70% seen once. The CDR3 is made up of 18 amino acids. V was clipped by 5 bases and J by 4 bases; unmatched bases: 9. Germline V gene data show CDR1 as SGHTA and CDR2 as FQGTGA. This sequence joins TRBV7-3 and TRBJ2-2; 14 bases line up with TRBD2. Source material: PBMCs. The TCR comes from a woman aged 18-30 years in good health and CMV-seropositive. The DNA for the CDR3 is TGTGCCAGCAGCCAAATAGGGACTAGCGGGAGTTCCACCGGGGAGCTGTTTTTT. Translating it yields CASSQIGTSGSSTGELFF. The full variable domain, completed using reference TRBV7-3 and TRBJ2-2, is GAGVSQTPSNKVTEKGKYVELRCDPISGHTALYWYRQSLGQGPEFLIYFQGTGAADDSGLPNDRFFAVRPEGSVSTLKIQRTERGDSAVYLCASSQIGTSGSSTGELFFGEGSRLTVL.